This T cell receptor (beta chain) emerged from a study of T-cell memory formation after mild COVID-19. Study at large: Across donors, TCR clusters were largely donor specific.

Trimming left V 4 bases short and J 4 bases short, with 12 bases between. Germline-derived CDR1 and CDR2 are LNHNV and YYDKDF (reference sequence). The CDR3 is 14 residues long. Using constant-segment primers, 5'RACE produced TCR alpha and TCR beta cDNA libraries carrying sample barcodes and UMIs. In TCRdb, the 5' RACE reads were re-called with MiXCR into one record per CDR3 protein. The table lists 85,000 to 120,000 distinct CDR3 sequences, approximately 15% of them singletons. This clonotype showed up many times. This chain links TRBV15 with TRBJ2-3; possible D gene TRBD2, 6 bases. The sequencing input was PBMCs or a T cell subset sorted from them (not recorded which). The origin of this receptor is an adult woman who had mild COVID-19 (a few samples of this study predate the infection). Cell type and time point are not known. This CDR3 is CATSNTGVSDTQYF. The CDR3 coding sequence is TGTGCCACCAGCAACACGGGAGTATCAGATACGCAGTATTTT.